The TCR beta chain described here comes from a study of blood T cell repertoires in COVID-19. Study in general: Some COVID-19 samples were acute and others convalescent; all came from the United States, Italy and Spain. From T cells, B-cell-depleted T cells, or PBMCs came the material, which was cDNA or gDNA.

J was trimmed by 3 bases and V by 2 bases; bases with no gene match: 3. Germline V lookup: CDR1 SGHRS, CDR2 YFSETQ. This CDR3 region has 14 residues. Using immunoSEQ multiplex PCR, the repertoire was profiled, and TCRdb retains in-frame clones only, with some absent. Seen here are hundreds of thousands of clones, approximately 80% observed once, and the top ten hold roughly 7%. The TCR was taken from a woman aged 50 to 60 with acute or convalescent COVID-19. Sequences were obtained from peripheral blood. The genes are TRBV5-1 and TRBJ2-5; the match to TRBD1 covers 8 bases. CDR3 bases: TGCGCCAGCAGCTTTTCGACAGGGGAAGAGACCCAGTACTTC. Protein product: CASSFSTGEETQYF.